This entry concerns a single T cell receptor (beta chain). The target antigen is unknown. Produced via immunoSEQ multiplex PCR; TCRdb's table is partial and in-frame only. Of some 64,000 clones in the sample, 84% are singletons; the top ten hold roughly 6.6%. The germline V gene has CDR1 MGHDK and CDR2 SYGVNS. The CDR3 length is 13 residues. V lost 1 base to trimming and J lost 8 bases, with 6 bases between them. The source of the sample is a study of T cell responses to AZD1222 COVID-19 vaccine. Study findings and constraints: Spike-specific TCRs gained breadth and depth after people received two AZD1222 doses.

The TCR comes from an adult in good health. The genes are TRBV25-1 and TRBJ1-6; D not resolved. The source was peripheral blood, collected on day 0 of AZD1222 vaccination. CDR3 coding DNA: TGTGCCAGCAGTGAATCCCCTCATTCACCCCTCCACTTT. It specifies CASSESPHSPLHF.